A selection of T cell receptor beta chains follows, all from one sample in a study of T cell responses to AZD1222 COVID-19 vaccine. Assay used: immunoSEQ multiplex PCR; TCRdb lists only in-frame clones, some missing. This sample has some 120,000 clones; roughly 87% occur once, and the top ten carry 4.5% to 7%. The sequenced sample was peripheral blood, obtained 28 days after the second AZD1222 dose. The receptors derive from an adult who received the AZD1222 COVID-19 vaccine. CDR3s include the opening cysteine and the closing phenylalanine or tryptophan. Fields, in order: clone size, J gene, V gene, D gene, CDR3 DNA, CDR3 protein. A D gene is named only where the DNA matches it firmly. Some rows have no size entry. The others give once, few or many, or a class for an expanded clone.

abundance: NA; j_gene: TRBJ1-6; v_gene: TRBV4-3; d_gene: NA; CDR3nt: TGCGCCAGCAGCCAAGATCAATCCGGGTATAATTCACCCCTCCACTTT; CDR3aa: CASSQDQSGYNSPLHF
abundance: NA; j_gene: TRBJ1-5; v_gene: TRBV30; d_gene: TRBD1; CDR3nt: TGTGCCCACGACAGGGATGGTGGCAATCAGCCCCAGCATTTT; CDR3aa: CAHDRDGGNQPQHF
abundance: NA; j_gene: TRBJ1-3; v_gene: TRBV7-6; d_gene: NA; CDR3nt: TGTGCCAGCAGCTTAGCGTGGGCAGGAGCATCTGGAAACACCATATATTTT; CDR3aa: CASSLAWAGASGNTIYF
abundance: NA; j_gene: TRBJ2-1; v_gene: TRBV28; d_gene: TRBD2; CDR3nt: TGTGCCAGCAGTCAAACTAGCGGGAGCTCCTACAATGAGCAGTTCTTC; CDR3aa: CASSQTSGSSYNEQFF
abundance: NA; j_gene: TRBJ2-3; v_gene: TRBV7-2; d_gene: NA; CDR3nt: TGTGCCAGCAGCCCCCCCACAGATACGCAGTATTTT; CDR3aa: CASSPPTDTQYF
abundance: NA; j_gene: TRBJ2-1; v_gene: TRBV11-2; d_gene: NA; CDR3nt: TGTGCCAGCAGCTTAGATGGACAGAACAATGAGCAGTTCTTC; CDR3aa: CASSLDGQNNEQFF
abundance: once; j_gene: TRBJ1-2; v_gene: TRBV2; d_gene: NA; CDR3nt: TGTGCCAGCAGTGGCGTAGGGGGCTATGGCTACACCTTC; CDR3aa: CASSGVGGYGYTF
abundance: few; j_gene: TRBJ1-4; v_gene: TRBV5-5; d_gene: TRBD1; CDR3nt: TGTGCCAGCAGCCCCGGGACAGGGTATGAAAAACTGTTTTTT; CDR3aa: CASSPGTGYEKLFF
abundance: NA; j_gene: TRBJ1-5; v_gene: TRBV28; d_gene: TRBD1; CDR3nt: TGTGCCAGCAGTGGGGGACAGGGCAATCAGCCCCAGCATTTT; CDR3aa: CASSGGQGNQPQHF
abundance: NA; j_gene: TRBJ1-2; v_gene: TRBV30; d_gene: NA; CDR3nt: TGTGCCTGGCACAGCTATGGCTACACCTTC; CDR3aa: CAWHSYGYTF
abundance: NA; j_gene: TRBJ1-1; v_gene: TRBV4-3; d_gene: TRBD1; CDR3nt: TGCGCCAGCAGCCAGGACCCGGGGTTGGCAGGGGGCTCTGAAGCTTTCTTT; CDR3aa: CASSQDPGLAGGSEAFF
abundance: NA; j_gene: TRBJ1-1; v_gene: TRBV29-1; d_gene: TRBD1; CDR3nt: TGCAGCGTTCAAAGGACAGGGCTTCTCTACGCTGAAGCTTTCTTT; CDR3aa: CSVQRTGLLYAEAFF
abundance: NA; j_gene: TRBJ1-5; v_gene: TRBV7-9; d_gene: NA; CDR3nt: TGTGCCAGCAGCGCCCGTTGGGGGGCAAACCAGCCCCAGCATTTT; CDR3aa: CASSARWGANQPQHF
abundance: NA; j_gene: TRBJ1-2; v_gene: TRBV7-2; d_gene: NA; CDR3nt: TGTGCCAGCAGCTTAGACGACTATGGCTACACCTTC; CDR3aa: CASSLDDYGYTF
abundance: NA; j_gene: TRBJ2-2; v_gene: TRBV18; d_gene: TRBD2; CDR3nt: TGTGCCAGCTCACCACCGTCAGTAGCGGGGTATACCGGGGAGCTGTTTTTT; CDR3aa: CASSPPSVAGYTGELFF
abundance: NA; j_gene: TRBJ1-6; v_gene: TRBV18; d_gene: NA; CDR3nt: TGTGCCAGCTCACCTCGAAGGGGGACAACGGATTCACCCCTCCACTTT; CDR3aa: CASSPRRGTTDSPLHF
abundance: NA; j_gene: TRBJ1-6; v_gene: TRBV19; d_gene: NA; CDR3nt: TGTGCCAGTAGTACTAGGGAAGGGGTCTATAATTCACCCCTCCACTTT; CDR3aa: CASSTREGVYNSPLHF
abundance: NA; j_gene: TRBJ2-7; v_gene: TRBV6-6; d_gene: NA; CDR3nt: TGTGCCAGCAGTTACTCGATTCTGGGAACAGCAGGCGAGCAGTACTTC; CDR3aa: CASSYSILGTAGEQYF
abundance: NA; j_gene: TRBJ2-3; v_gene: TRBV10-2; d_gene: NA; CDR3nt: TGCGCCAGCCCCCAAACAGATACGCAGTATTTT; CDR3aa: CASPQTDTQYF
abundance: NA; j_gene: TRBJ2-3; v_gene: TRBV10-1; d_gene: NA; CDR3nt: TGCGCCAGCGGCACAGGTCCTTTGGACAGCACAGATACGCAGTATTTT; CDR3aa: CASGTGPLDSTDTQYF
abundance: NA; j_gene: TRBJ1-3; v_gene: TRBV18; d_gene: NA; CDR3nt: TGTGCCAGCTCACTGGGGGGATACTCTGGAAACACCATATATTTT; CDR3aa: CASSLGGYSGNTIYF
abundance: NA; j_gene: TRBJ1-2; v_gene: TRBV27; d_gene: NA; CDR3nt: TGTGCCAGCAGTCGGGGCGCAGGGCATGGCTACACCTTC; CDR3aa: CASSRGAGHGYTF
abundance: NA; j_gene: TRBJ2-3; v_gene: TRBV30; d_gene: NA; CDR3nt: TGTGCCTGGAGGGACCAAGGGAGGGGGGCAGATACGCAGTATTTT; CDR3aa: CAWRDQGRGADTQYF
abundance: NA; j_gene: TRBJ2-2; v_gene: TRBV19; d_gene: NA; CDR3nt: TGTGCCAGTAGTATAGATCTACCGGGAACCGGGGAGCTGTTTTTT; CDR3aa: CASSIDLPGTGELFF
abundance: NA; j_gene: TRBJ1-2; v_gene: TRBV6-1; d_gene: NA; CDR3nt: TGTGCCAGCAGTGAATACGGAAGGAGTGGCTACACCTTC; CDR3aa: CASSEYGRSGYTF
abundance: NA; j_gene: TRBJ2-4; v_gene: TRBV10-3; d_gene: TRBD1; CDR3nt: TGTGCCATCAGTGGGGCCGGTACAGGGGGCCAATACTTC; CDR3aa: CAISGAGTGGQYF
abundance: NA; j_gene: TRBJ2-1; v_gene: TRBV27; d_gene: TRBD2; CDR3nt: TGTGCCAGCGGGAGCGGGGGGCCTAGGGTTGAGCAGTTCTTC; CDR3aa: CASGSGGPRVEQFF
abundance: NA; j_gene: TRBJ1-5; v_gene: TRBV6-2/TRBV6-3; d_gene: NA; CDR3nt: TGTGCCAGCAGTTACTCGAGGCCGAGGAGCAATCAGCCCCAGCATTTT; CDR3aa: CASSYSRPRSNQPQHF
abundance: once; j_gene: TRBJ1-1; v_gene: TRBV7-2; d_gene: TRBD1; CDR3nt: TGTGCCAGCAGTTTAGACAGGGGCACTGAAGCTTTCTTT; CDR3aa: CASSLDRGTEAFF
abundance: NA; j_gene: TRBJ2-1; v_gene: TRBV19; d_gene: TRBD2; CDR3nt: TGTGCCAGTAGTATAAAAGCGGGGGGGCTCTCCTACAATGAGCAGTTCTTC; CDR3aa: CASSIKAGGLSYNEQFF
abundance: NA; j_gene: TRBJ2-3; v_gene: TRBV6-1; d_gene: NA; CDR3nt: TGTGCCAGCAGTGAAGCGTTCAGGGGAATAGATACGCAGTATTTT; CDR3aa: CASSEAFRGIDTQYF
abundance: NA; j_gene: TRBJ1-5; v_gene: TRBV6-1; d_gene: NA; CDR3nt: TGTGCCAGCAGTGAAACAGCCAATCAGCCCCAGCATTTT; CDR3aa: CASSETANQPQHF
abundance: NA; j_gene: TRBJ1-2; v_gene: TRBV4-3; d_gene: NA; CDR3nt: TGCGCCAGCAGCCAAGGTGGCAGCACACACTATGGCTACACCTTC; CDR3aa: CASSQGGSTHYGYTF
abundance: NA; j_gene: TRBJ2-2; v_gene: TRBV30; d_gene: NA; CDR3nt: TGTGCCTGGAGTGTAGAGAGGGTAGGGTCCGGGGAGCTGTTTTTT; CDR3aa: CAWSVERVGSGELFF
abundance: NA; j_gene: TRBJ1-4; v_gene: TRBV4-2; d_gene: TRBD1; CDR3nt: TGTGCCAGCAGCCAAGAAGTCCCGGGACAGGGACTTCAAGAAAAACTGTTTTTT; CDR3aa: CASSQEVPGQGLQEKLFF
abundance: once; j_gene: TRBJ1-3; v_gene: TRBV5-4; d_gene: NA; CDR3nt: TGTGCCAGCAGCTTGGGGGGAAGAAGAAACACCATATATTTT; CDR3aa: CASSLGGRRNTIYF
abundance: NA; j_gene: TRBJ1-2; v_gene: TRBV18; d_gene: TRBD1; CDR3nt: TGTGCCAGCTCACTAGGGACCACAGGGGCCAACTATGGCTACACCTTC; CDR3aa: CASSLGTTGANYGYTF
abundance: NA; j_gene: TRBJ2-1; v_gene: TRBV24-1; d_gene: NA; CDR3nt: TGTGCCACCAGTGATTTAGACCGGGAGCCCAATGAGCAGTTCTTC; CDR3aa: CATSDLDREPNEQFF
abundance: NA; j_gene: TRBJ2-6; v_gene: TRBV27; d_gene: TRBD2; CDR3nt: TGTGCCAGCAGTTTATCTAGCGGGAGCACTGGGGCCAACGTCCTGACTTTC; CDR3aa: CASSLSSGSTGANVLTF
abundance: NA; j_gene: TRBJ1-2; v_gene: TRBV12-3/TRBV12-4; d_gene: NA; CDR3nt: TGTGCCAGCAGTTTGAACACTTTGAATGGCTACACCTTC; CDR3aa: CASSLNTLNGYTF